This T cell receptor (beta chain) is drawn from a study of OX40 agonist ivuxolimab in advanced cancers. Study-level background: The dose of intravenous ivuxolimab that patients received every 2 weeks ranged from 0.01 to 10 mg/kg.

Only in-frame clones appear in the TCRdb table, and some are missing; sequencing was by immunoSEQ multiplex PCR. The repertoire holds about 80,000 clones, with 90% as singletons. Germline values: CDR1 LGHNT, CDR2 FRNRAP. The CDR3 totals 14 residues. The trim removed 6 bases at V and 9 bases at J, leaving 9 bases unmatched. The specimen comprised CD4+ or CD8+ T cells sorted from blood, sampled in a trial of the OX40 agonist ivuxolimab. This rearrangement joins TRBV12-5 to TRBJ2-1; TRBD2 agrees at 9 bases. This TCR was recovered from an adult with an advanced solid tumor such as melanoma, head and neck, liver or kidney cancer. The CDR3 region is CASGPGLASGEQFF. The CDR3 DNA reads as TGTGCTAGTGGACCGGGACTAGCTAGCGGTGAGCAGTTCTTC.